This T cell receptor (beta chain) was obtained from a study of T cell responses to AZD1222 COVID-19 vaccine. Study conclusions and caveats: Spike-specific TCR depth and breadth grew after two AZD1222 doses.

Pooled samples include second doses given at about 4 or 12 weeks. Concerning this clone itself: Its cognate antigen is unknown.

Data came from immunoSEQ multiplex PCR; TCRdb stores just in-frame clones and leaves some out. The sample has roughly 150,000 clones; roughly 92% are singletons. Sequencing used peripheral blood, obtained 28 days after the second AZD1222 dose. This TCR came from an adult who received the AZD1222 COVID-19 vaccine.

The CDR3 spells CASSHAGGALREQYF. The CDR3 coding sequence is TGTGCCAGCAGCCACGCCGGGGGGGCTTTACGCGAGCAGTACTTC. This rearrangement joins TRBV7-8 to TRBJ2-7; 8 bases align to TRBD2. The trim removed 5 bases at V and 6 bases at J, leaving 12 bases unmatched. Germline loops: CDR1 SGHVS, CDR2 FQNEAQ. CDR3 length: 15 residues.